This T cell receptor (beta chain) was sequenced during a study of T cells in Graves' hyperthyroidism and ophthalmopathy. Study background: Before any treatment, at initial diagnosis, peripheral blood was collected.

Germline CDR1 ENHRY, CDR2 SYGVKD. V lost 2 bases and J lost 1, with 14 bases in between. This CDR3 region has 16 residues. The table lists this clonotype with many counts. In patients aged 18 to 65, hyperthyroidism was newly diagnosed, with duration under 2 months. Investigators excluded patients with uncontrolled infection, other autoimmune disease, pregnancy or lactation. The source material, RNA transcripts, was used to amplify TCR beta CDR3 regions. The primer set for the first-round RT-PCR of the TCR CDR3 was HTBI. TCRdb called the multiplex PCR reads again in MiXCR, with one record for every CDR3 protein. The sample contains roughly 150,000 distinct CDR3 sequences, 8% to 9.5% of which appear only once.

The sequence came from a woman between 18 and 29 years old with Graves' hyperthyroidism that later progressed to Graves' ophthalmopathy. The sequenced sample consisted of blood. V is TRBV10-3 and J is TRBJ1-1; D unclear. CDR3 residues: CAISEGRKVGNTEAFF. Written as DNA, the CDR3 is TGTGCCATCAGTGAGGGTCGTAAAGTGGGGAACACTGAAGCTTTCTTT.